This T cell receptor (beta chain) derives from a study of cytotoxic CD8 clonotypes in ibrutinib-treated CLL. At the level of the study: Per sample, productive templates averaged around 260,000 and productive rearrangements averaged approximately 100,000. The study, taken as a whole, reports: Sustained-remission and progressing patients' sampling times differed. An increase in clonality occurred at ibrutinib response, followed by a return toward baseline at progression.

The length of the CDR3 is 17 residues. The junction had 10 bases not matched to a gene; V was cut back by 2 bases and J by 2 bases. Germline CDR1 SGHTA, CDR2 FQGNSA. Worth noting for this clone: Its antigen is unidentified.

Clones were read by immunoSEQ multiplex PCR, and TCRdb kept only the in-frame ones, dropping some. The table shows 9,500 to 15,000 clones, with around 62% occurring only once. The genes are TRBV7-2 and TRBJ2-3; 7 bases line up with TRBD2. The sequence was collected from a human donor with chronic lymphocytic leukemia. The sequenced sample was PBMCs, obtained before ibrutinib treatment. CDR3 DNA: TGTGCCAGCAGCTTATTGCGAGCGGGGCTCTCCACAGATACGCAGTATTTT. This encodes CASSLLRAGLSTDTQYF.